The sequence of this T cell receptor beta chain was determined in a study of early T cells in non-severe SARS-CoV-2 infection. Background on the study: Sequencing input comprised bulk RNA from unsorted whole blood; chain pairing was not available.

This clonotype appeared a few times. The CDR3 is made up of 17 amino acids. Looked up from germline, CDR1 is SGHRS and CDR2 is YFSETQ. J was trimmed by 9 bases and V by 4 bases; bases with no gene match: 16. The protocol attached unique molecular identifiers to individual cDNA molecules. TCRdb reprocessed the 5' RACE reads via MiXCR and lists one record per CDR3 protein. The data show tens of thousands of distinct CDR3 sequences, around 10% seen once. The chain couples TRBV5-1 to TRBJ1-6; 7 bases are a match to TRBD1. The source material was whole blood, sampled at baseline. This clonotype was obtained from an adult who was a healthcare worker with PCR-confirmed SARS-CoV-2 infection or an uninfected control (not recorded which). The CDR3 sequence is CASSLNRGTDRSSPLHF. In nucleotides, the CDR3 is TGCGCCAGCAGCCTAAACAGGGGTACCGATCGTAGTTCACCCCTCCACTTT.